The 22 T cell receptor beta chains below all came from one sample that was sequenced in a study of OX40 agonist ivuxolimab in advanced cancers. The protocol was immunoSEQ multiplex PCR, while the TCRdb copy is restricted to in-frame clones and leaves out a portion. The repertoire includes some 130,000 clones, approximately 94% of them detected once, and about 0.93% sits in the top ten. Sequences were derived from CD4+ or CD8+ T cells sorted from blood, sampled in a trial of the OX40 agonist ivuxolimab. All receptors come from an adult with an advanced solid tumor such as melanoma, head and neck, liver or kidney cancer.

The chain couples TRBV19 to TRBJ2-7; possible D gene TRBD1, 5 bases. The CDR3 spans 15 residues. V lost 3 bases to trimming and J lost 2 bases, with 14 bases between them. CDR1 and CDR2 (germline): LNHDA, SQIVND (reference sequence). The CDR3 nucleotides are TGTGCCAGTAGTATTGATGACAGACCCCCCTACGAGCAGTACTTC. Translated, it gives CASSIDDRPPYEQYF.

The chain uses TRBV19 and TRBJ2-7; the D gene is possibly TRBD1 (6 bases). Trimming cost V 7 bases and J 2 bases, with 15 bases left between them. The germline V gene has CDR1 LNHDA and CDR2 SQIVND (reference sequence). The CDR3 length is 14 residues. The CDR3 loop is CASTGRQAPYEQYF. In nucleotides, the CDR3 is TGTGCCAGTACCGGACGACAGGCCCCCTACGAGCAGTACTTC.

The CDR3 sequence is CASSSGQGATDTQYF. CDR3 in DNA: TGTGCCAGCAGCTCTGGACAGGGGGCAACAGATACGCAGTATTTT. V gene TRBV7-9 combines with J gene TRBJ2-3, with 11 bases lining up with TRBD1. After removal of 4 bases from V and 3 bases from J, the junction contained 3 bases not matched to a gene. CDR1 and CDR2 (germline): SEHNR, FQNEAQ (reference sequence). The CDR3 consists of 15 residues.

The chain recombines TRBV14 with TRBJ2-5; no reliable D call. Matching the DNA end better, TRBJ2-7 makes the J call doubtful. Germline values: CDR1 SGHDN, CDR2 FVKESK. The CDR3 runs 11 residues. The CDR3, as DNA: TGTGCCAGCAGCCAAGATTACGAGCAGTACTTC. This sequence encodes CASSQDYEQYF.

The gene calls are TRBV19 and TRBJ1-2; 12 positions match TRBD1. This CDR3 spans 16 amino acids. Unmatched junction bases numbered 8, after V lost 6 bases and J lost 3 bases. CDR1 is LNHDA, CDR2 SQIVND, per germline (reference sequence). This CDR3 is CASSPGTGGKHYGYTF. As DNA, the CDR3 is TGTGCCAGTAGCCCCGGGACAGGGGGCAAACACTATGGCTACACCTTC.

The genes are TRBV28 and TRBJ1-2; TRBD1 is a possible D gene (6 bases). Germline V gene sequence: CDR1 MDHEN, CDR2 SYDVKM. Trimming left V 4 bases short and J 4 bases short, with 7 bases between. The CDR3 length is 12 residues. The CDR3 region has the DNA TGTGCCAGCAGTTGGACAGCCTATGGCTACACCTTC. Its translation: CASSWTAYGYTF.

This chain joins TRBV6-1 and TRBJ1-2, with 8 positions matching TRBD1. This CDR3 spans 13 amino acids. Trimming took 6 bases from V and 7 from J; bases not matched to a gene: 7. Germline loops: CDR1 MNHNS, CDR2 SASEGT. The CDR3 sequence: CASSLTGEIGYTF. The DNA of the CDR3 is TGTGCCAGCAGCTTGACAGGGGAGATTGGCTACACCTTC.

This chain connects TRBV7-7 to TRBJ2-3; possibly TRBD1 or TRBD2 for D (7 bases each). CDR1 and CDR2 from the germline V gene are SSHAT and FNYEAQ (reference sequence). CDR3 length: 15 amino acids. Between the trimmed V and J ends, which lost 5 bases and 0 bases, there was a span of 12 bases. This chain's CDR3 is CASSQGGISTDTQYF. The DNA for the CDR3 is TGTGCCAGCAGCCAGGGGGGGATAAGCACAGATACGCAGTATTTT. The full variable domain, its missing parts supplied by reference TRBV7-7 and TRBJ2-3, is GAGVSQSPRYKVTKRGQDVTLRCDPISSHATLYWYQQALGQGPEFLTYFNYEAQPDKSGLPSDRFSAERPEGSISTLTIQRTEQRDSAMYRCASSQGGISTDTQYFGPGTRLTVL.

This clone showed up just once. The chain carries TRBV29-1 and TRBJ2-5, with 10 positions matching TRBD1. Germline trimming cut 7 bases from V and 4 bases from J; bases unmatched to any gene: 6. The CDR3 extends over 13 amino acids. Germline assignment: CDR1 SQVTM and CDR2 ANQGSEA. DNA of the CDR3: TGCAGCGGGGGTGACAGGGGGCTAGAGACCCAGTACTTC. It is translated as CSGGDRGLETQYF.

The chain links TRBV28 to TRBJ1-2; D call uncertain. Trimming took off 3 bases at V and 3 bases at J, with 14 bases between the two ends. The CDR3 consists of 15 residues. Germline V lookup: CDR1 MDHEN, CDR2 SYDVKM. The CDR3 nucleotides read TGTGCCAGCAGTTTTATCTTCCGGGTTGACTATGGCTACACCTTC. This codes for CASSFIFRVDYGYTF.

The J gene is TRBJ2-5, the V gene TRBV5-4; D gene ambiguous. V lost 0 bases, J lost 2 bases, and 5 bases lay in between. Germline V gives CDR1 SGHNT, CDR2 YYREEE (reference sequence). The CDR3 is 13 residues long. Here the CDR3 reads CASSLEQQETQYF. The CDR3 coding sequence is TGTGCCAGCAGCTTGGAACAGCAAGAGACCCAGTACTTC.

In its sample, this clone was seen once. The rearrangement joins TRBV5-1 to TRBJ2-1; D possibly corresponds to TRBD1 (5 bases). The V end lost 2 bases, the J end lost 5 bases, and 14 bases lay between the germline ends. The CDR3 sequence is 15 residues long. The germline gives CDR1 SGHRS, CDR2 YFSETQ. The CDR3 bases are TGCGCCAGCAGCTTTATCAGGGTTTGGGACAATGAGCAGTTCTTC. Encoded protein: CASSFIRVWDNEQFF.

The chain couples TRBV9 to TRBJ2-3; tentatively, D is TRBD2 (7 bases). V gave up 3 bases and J gave up 4 bases, with 18 bases separating them. The length of the CDR3 is 16 residues. In germline, CDR1 is SGDLS, CDR2 YYNGEE. Here the CDR3 reads CASSARGRGSPDTQYF. CDR3 coding DNA: TGTGCCAGCAGCGCGAGGGGGAGGGGGAGCCCAGATACGCAGTATTTT.

This chain links TRBV27 with TRBJ2-7; a weak D match, TRBD1 (6 bases). The CDR3 runs to 15 residues. The V and J ends lost 6 bases and 3 bases respectively, with 18 bases between them. Germline V gene lookup returns CDR1 MNHEY and CDR2 SMNVEV (reference sequence). CDR3 nucleotides: TGTGCCAGCAGCTCGTCGACAGGCCCTAACTACGAGCAGTACTTC. Its translation: CASSSSTGPNYEQYF.

The chain joins TRBV28 to TRBJ2-3, with D possibly TRBD2 on 5 matching bases. The CDR3 has 12 residues. Germline CDR1 reads MDHEN; CDR2 reads SYDVKM. V was pared by 5 bases and J by 6 bases, with 9 bases between. The CDR3 DNA follows: TGTGCCAGCAGTATACCGGGGGATACGCAGTATTTT. It yields the protein CASSIPGDTQYF.

The chain joins TRBV11-2 to TRBJ1-1, with unresolved D. Germline assignment: CDR1 SGHAT and CDR2 FQNNGV. Trimming took 4 bases from V and 6 from J, leaving 15 bases between them. The CDR3 spans 14 residues. Written as DNA, the CDR3 is TGTGCCAGCAGCTCGACCCCACCTCGGGCTGAAGCTTTCTTT. Its protein is CASSSTPPRAEAFF.

Points on this clone: The CDR3 does not end in the conserved phenylalanine or tryptophan, so this is likely a read error. V is TRBV19 and J is TRBJ2-4; perhaps TRBD1 as D (6 bases). The ends were cut back, 5 bases at V and 8 bases at J, with 13 bases in the middle. The CDR3 covers 13 residues. In germline, CDR1 is LNHDA, CDR2 SQIVND (reference sequence). CDR3 in amino acids: CASSVTGRDIQYL. The CDR3 DNA reads TGTGCCAGTAGTGTGACAGGTCGGGACATTCAGTACCTC.

The rearrangement joins TRBV7-9 to TRBJ2-4; 8 bases match TRBD2. CDR1 and CDR2 from the germline V gene are SEHNR and FQNEAQ (reference sequence). The CDR3 contains 16 residues. Trimming removed 1 base from V and 8 bases from J; junction bases left unmatched: 10. CDR3 protein: CASSLGGASGLDIQYF. The CDR3 DNA sequence: TGTGCCAGCAGCTTAGGTGGGGCTAGCGGGCTTGACATTCAGTACTTC.

The V call is TRBV11-2, the J call TRBJ2-5; D remains unclear. The CDR3 has 13 amino acids. The V end was cut by 5 bases, the J end by 1 base, with 8 bases between. Per the germline V gene, CDR1 is SGHAT and CDR2 is FQNNGV. The CDR3 spells CASSLPSQETQYF. The CDR3 DNA sequence: TGTGCCAGCAGCCTTCCCTCCCAAGAGACCCAGTACTTC.

The J gene is TRBJ1-6, the V gene TRBV5-1; TRBD1 matches 7 bases. The CDR3 contains 14 residues. Losses at the gene ends were 6 bases for V and 4 bases for J; bases not matched to a gene: 4. Germline loops: CDR1 SGHRS, CDR2 YFSETQ. CDR3: CASTLGQYNSPLHF. The CDR3 DNA follows: TGCGCCAGCACCCTGGGACAGTATAATTCACCCCTCCACTTT.

The chain is built from TRBV19 and TRBJ2-3; D unresolved. This CDR3 spans 13 amino acids. Germline assignment: CDR1 LNHDA and CDR2 SQIVND (reference sequence). The V end lost 4 bases, the J end lost 1 base, and 6 bases lay between the germline ends. The CDR3 DNA is TGTGCCAGTAGTAGTCCGGGCACAGATACGCAGTATTTT. Translated: CASSSPGTDTQYF.

The chain joins TRBV25-1 to TRBJ2-7; no clear D. Germline-derived CDR1 and CDR2 are MGHDK and SYGVNS. Trimming pared 5 bases from V and 2 bases from J, leaving 7 bases between. CDR3 size: 12 residues. The CDR3 sequence is CASSRVTYEQYF. CDR3 coding DNA: TGTGCCAGCAGTCGAGTTACCTACGAGCAGTACTTC.